Included here is one TCR beta chain sequence, with context. This sample is part of a study of blood T cell repertoires in COVID-19. Overall study: Spain, Italy and the United States supplied samples that represented acute and convalescent COVID-19. T cells, B-cell-depleted T cells, or PBMCs provided the cDNA or gDNA that served as material.

Trimming took off 4 bases at V and 0 bases at J, with 13 bases between the two ends. The CDR3 has 15 amino acids. The germline V gene has CDR1 SNHLY and CDR2 FYNNEI. Measured with immunoSEQ multiplex PCR; TCRdb has only the in-frame clones, and not every one. The sample lists about 190,000 clones; around 79% were seen once. The source of this sequence is a woman aged 45-65 years with acute or convalescent COVID-19. Input material: peripheral blood. The chain has TRBV2 and TRBJ2-7; maybe TRBD2 (6 bases). CDR3 protein: CASSVGGTASYEQYF. CDR3 sequence (DNA): TGTGCCAGCAGTGTCGGAGGGACTGCCTCCTACGAGCAGTACTTC. The full variable domain, its missing parts supplied by reference TRBV2 and TRBJ2-7, is EPEVTQTPSHQVTQMGQEVILRCVPISNHLYFYWYRQILGQKVEFLVSFYNNEISEKSEIFDDQFSVERPDGSNFTLKIRSTKLEDSAMYFCASSVGGTASYEQYFGPGTRLTVT.